This TCR beta chain is drawn from a study of blood T cell repertoires in COVID-19. Whole-study context: Collection of acute and convalescent COVID-19 samples took place in the United States, Italy and Spain. T cells, B-cell-depleted T cells, or PBMCs provided the cDNA or gDNA that served as material.

Those enrolled, adults aged about 18 to 95 years, came from fewer than 25 US areas. Each recovered donor of Cohort 3 presented with two negative PCRs, clearance, or symptom resolution. This clone was detected once. The table came from immunoSEQ multiplex PCR; TCRdb's copy has only in-frame clones and leaves some out. The data show fewer than 350,000 clones, with under 90% seen just once and less than 2% held by the top ten. The sample consisted of PBMCs or T cells enriched from blood (not recorded which). The sequence came from a woman aged 40 to 50 who had recovered from COVID-19.

The CDR3 region has the DNA TGTGCCAGCAGCCAAAGGTTGCTGACAAGCAGAGGGCTTGAGGCTTTCTTT. Translated, it gives CASSQRLLTSRGLEAFF. The gene calls are TRBV3-1 (or the pseudogene TRBV3-2) and TRBJ1-1; D remains unclear. This CDR3 has 17 residues. In germline, CDR1 is LGHDT, CDR2 YNNKEL (reference sequence). Trimming took 2 bases from V and 11 from J, leaving 27 bases between them.